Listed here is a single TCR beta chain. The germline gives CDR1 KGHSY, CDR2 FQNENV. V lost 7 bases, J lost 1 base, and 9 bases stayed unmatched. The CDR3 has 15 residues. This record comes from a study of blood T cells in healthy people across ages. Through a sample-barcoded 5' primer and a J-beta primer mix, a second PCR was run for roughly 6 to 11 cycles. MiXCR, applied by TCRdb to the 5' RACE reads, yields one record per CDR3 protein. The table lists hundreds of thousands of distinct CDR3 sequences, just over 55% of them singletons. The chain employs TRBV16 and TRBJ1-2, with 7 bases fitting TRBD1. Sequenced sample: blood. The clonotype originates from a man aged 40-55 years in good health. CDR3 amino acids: CASIDPGQNNYGYTF. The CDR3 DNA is TGTGCCAGCATAGACCCGGGACAGAATAACTATGGCTACACCTTC.